These 10 T cell receptor beta chains were all obtained from the same sample, sequenced in a study of early T cells in non-severe SARS-CoV-2 infection. TCRdb reprocessed the 5' RACE reads with MiXCR, giving one entry per CDR3 protein. The repertoire holds 30,000 or so distinct CDR3 sequences, with over 6.5% as singletons. Sequencing was performed on whole blood. Receptors were obtained from an adult who was a healthcare worker with PCR-confirmed SARS-CoV-2 infection or an uninfected control (not recorded which).

This clonotype has a handful of counts. The chain uses TRBV12-3 or TRBV12-4 and TRBJ1-5, with D unclear. The CDR3 covers 12 residues. The germline V and J ends were trimmed by 6 bases and 2 bases, with 5 bases remaining between them. This CDR3 is CASRAGNQPQHF. The DNA for the CDR3 is TGTGCCAGCAGGGCCGGCAATCAGCCCCAGCATTTT.

In its sample, this clonotype was seen a few times. CDR3 amino acids: CATSDLHGTPVGTDTQYF. The CDR3 DNA reads as TGTGCCACCAGTGATTTGCATGGGACTCCCGTCGGCACAGATACGCAGTATTTT. The chain recombines TRBV24-1 with TRBJ2-3; weak D call: TRBD2 (6 bases). This CDR3 region has 18 residues. Trimming removed 0 bases at V and 1 base at J, with 16 bases between. The germline CDR1 and CDR2 sequences are KGHDR and SFDVKD.

This clonotype has a handful of counts. The V call is TRBV10-3, the J call TRBJ1-5; D is uncertain. The V gene's germline CDR1 is ENHRY and CDR2 SYGVKD. This CDR3 spans 12 amino acids. V shed 0 bases and J shed 5 bases, with 2 bases lying between them. CDR3 sequence (DNA): TGTGCCATCAGTGAGTCCGATCAGCCCCAGCATTTT. This encodes CAISESDQPQHF.

This clonotype was observed many times. V is TRBV3-2 and J is TRBJ2-7; the table's D call of TRBD1 was not tested on the DNA. TRBV3-2 is designated a pseudogene. This CDR3 is 14 amino acids long. The CDR3 region is CASGSWAGGYEQYF. The CDR3 DNA sequence: TGTGCCAGCGGGTCTTGGGCAGGGGGATACGAGCAGTACTTC.

This clonotype was recorded many times. The rearrangement joins TRBV18 to TRBJ2-2, with D hard to call. The CDR3 is 15 residues long. V was shortened by 1 base and J by 1 base, with 7 bases between the two germline ends. Germline V gene lookup returns CDR1 KGHSH and CDR2 LQKENI. CDR3 bases: TGTGCCAGCTCACCACAGGAAAGGAACACCGGGGAGCTGTTTTTT. It is translated as CASSPQERNTGELFF.

This clonotype was recorded many times. The genes are TRBV3-1 and TRBJ2-5; 9 bases fit TRBD2. The CDR3 totals 17 residues. Trimming cost V 1 base and J 4 bases; bases outside gene matches: 10. CDR1 is LGHDT and CDR2 is YNNKEL in the germline V gene (reference sequence). CDR3 in DNA: TGTGCCAGCAGCCAAGGGGCGGATAGCGGGAGTGGAGAGACCCAGTACTTC. Translated: CASSQGADSGSGETQYF.

This clonotype was seen many times. Relative to the germline gene, one junction end is altered; a read error may explain this. This chain connects TRBV7-7 to TRBJ2-2; 8 bases are a match to TRBD2. Looked up from germline, CDR1 is SSHAT and CDR2 is FNYEAQ (reference sequence). The CDR3 has 19 amino acids. CDR3 nucleotide sequence: TGTGCTAGCAGCTTAGCGCCCTTTTTACCGGGACTAGATACCGGGGAGCTGTTTTTT. It translates to CASSLAPFLPGLDTGELFF.

In this sample, this clonotype turned up many times. V gene TRBV27 combines with J gene TRBJ2-3; maybe TRBD2 (6 bases). The V end lost 6 bases, the J end lost 6 bases, and 19 bases lay between the germline ends. Germline lookup yields CDR1 MNHEY and CDR2 SMNVEV (reference sequence). CDR3 length equals 15 residues. The CDR3, as DNA: TGTGCCAGCAGGAGGGAGCCGGGAGTATTGGATACGCAGTATTTT. It yields the protein CASRREPGVLDTQYF.

This rearrangement joins TRBV28 to TRBJ1-1; possibly TRBD1 for D (5 bases). Looked up from germline, CDR1 is MDHEN and CDR2 is SYDVKM. There are 13 residues in the CDR3. V shed 6 bases and J shed 5 bases, with 13 bases lying between them. Here the CDR3 reads CASSPPGVTEAFF. As DNA, the CDR3 is TGTGCCAGCAGCCCGCCGGGGGTTACTGAAGCTTTCTTT. Drawing the rest from reference TRBV28 and TRBJ1-1, the complete variable domain is DVKVTQSSRYLVKRTGEKVFLECVQDMDHENMFWYRQDPGLGLRLIYFSYDVKMKEKGDIPEGYSVSREKKERFSLILESASTNQTSMYLCASSPPGVTEAFFGQGTRLTVV.

This clonotype was recorded many times. The chain uses TRBV28 and TRBJ2-1, with TRBD1 matching 7 bases. The CDR3 is made up of 16 amino acids. CDR1 MDHEN and CDR2 SYDVKM come from the germline V gene. V dropped 2 bases and J dropped 2; count of bases not matched to a gene: 6. The DNA of the CDR3 is TGTGCCAGCAGTTTACTTGACAGGGCCCCCTACAATGAGCAGTTCTTC. This gives the protein CASSLLDRAPYNEQFF.